This TCR beta chain was identified during a study of blood T cell repertoires in COVID-19 (TCRdb year 2020). About the full investigation: Collaborator samples came from the United States, Italy and Spain and covered acute and convalescent phases of COVID-19. Where available, HLA class I and class II types were obtained from metadata supplied by the sample provider rather than from assay-based typing. The prospective study material was composed of cDNA or gDNA derived from T cells, B-cell-depleted T cells, or PBMCs. The samples were drawn from two sources: the first 160 participants of the ongoing ImmuneRACE study, and 1,200 or so subjects contributed by 6 global collaborators. Sample metadata almost always included a de-identified subject ID, COVID-19 status, age in years and sex. Subjects who had been exposed to COVID-19, were actively infected with it, or had recovered from it provided the deeply sampled blood TCRbeta repertoires that made up the dataset. The repertoires were released in a freely available public database meant as a resource for research on the immune response to SARS-CoV-2. The paper's findings and limits, for the study overall: Clinical and demographic metadata were provided uncurated, with the amount varying by source and participant.

On this clone: It has no known antigen specificity. No much larger clone is present one base from it, and per-base qualities are unavailable.

The immunoSEQ Assay, a bias-controlled multiplex PCR, was used to amplify TCRbeta CDR3 regions from genomic DNA. The authors processed their data as follows. Within the assay, amplification of reference gene primers was used to estimate how many nucleated cells each sample contained. To quantify the absolute abundance of each unique TCRbeta CDR3 rearrangement, sequence reads were collapsed and filtered. For each sample, productive Simpson clonality was calculated as the square root of Simpson's diversity index across productive rearrangements. TCRdb mirrors the immuneACCESS table, restricted to in-frame sequences. Some clones are absent from its copies; in checked studies, under half trace to an unresolved V gene, and the reason for the others is unknown. V and J calls and clone size are those listed in that table; D and trimming were worked out from the DNA. This sample gives around 200,000 clones in total; approximately 90% of them show up just once. The leading ten clones occupy 1.2% of the sample.

The CDR3 numbers 17 residues from cysteine through phenylalanine. The kept DNA is CDR3 alone, 51 bases in frame from the first base. As encoded in the germline V gene, CDR1 is SGHTS while CDR2 is YDEGEE. Unmatched junction bases come to 11, with V trimmed by 3 bases and J by 5 bases. Participants in the prospective study were enrolled through a virtual design, were aged about 18 to 100 years, and lived in 24 United States geographic areas. To assign participants to cohorts, the prospective study relied on clinical history that participants themselves reported in a screening survey and a study questionnaire. For ImmuneRACE Cohort 3, a participant was defined as recovered based on two consecutive negative NP/OP PCR tests, clearance by a healthcare professional, or resolution of symptoms. In the prospective study, mobile phlebotomists collected whole blood, serum and a nasopharyngeal or oropharyngeal swab from each participant. Additional blood draws and questionnaires over an approximately two-month period could optionally be provided by prospective study participants. Prospective study blood samples were shipped either frozen or at room temperature before DNA extraction.

This clonotype was obtained from a man under 40 who had recovered from COVID-19. The receptor chain draws on TRBV5-8 and TRBJ2-1, and 10 junctional nucleotides match TRBD1. Sequenced material: PBMCs or T cells enriched from blood (not recorded which). This receptor has the CDR3 CASSWSKTGGPDNEQFF. The DNA sequence follows: TGTGCCAGCAGCTGGAGTAAGACAGGGGGCCCGGACAATGAGCAGTTCTTC.